The next 10 T cell receptor beta chains were all read from a single sample in a study of T-cell memory formation after mild COVID-19. TCRdb called the 5' RACE reads again in MiXCR, with one record for every CDR3 protein. The sample consists of 500,000 to 650,000 distinct CDR3 sequences, 20% to 25% of them appearing once. Sequences were obtained from PBMCs or a T cell subset sorted from them (not recorded which). The receptors stem from an adult woman who had mild COVID-19 (a few samples of this study predate the infection). Cell type and time point are not known.

The rearrangement uses TRBV4-1 and TRBJ2-1, with D possibly being TRBD1 or TRBD2 (6 bases each). CDR1 is MGHRA, CDR2 YSYEKL, per germline. The CDR3 runs to 15 residues. V lost 0 bases to trimming and J lost 13 bases, with 19 bases between them. The chain's CDR3 is CASSQERGATPSQFF. Written as DNA, the CDR3 is TGCGCCAGCAGCCAAGAGAGGGGGGCGACTCCCAGTCAGTTCTTC.

The rearrangement uses TRBV29-1 and TRBJ2-2; TRBD1 matches 7 bases. Germline V gene sequence: CDR1 SQVTM, CDR2 ANQGSEA. The CDR3 covers 15 residues. The V gene end was trimmed by 7 bases and the J gene end by 3 bases; junction bases not matched to a gene: 11. CDR3 region: CSAAAGTAHTGELFF. CDR3 sequence (DNA): TGCAGCGCCGCCGCCGGGACAGCTCACACCGGGGAGCTGTTTTTT.

This clonotype has ten or more counts. The chain has TRBV12-3 or TRBV12-4 and TRBJ2-5; D not resolved. Deletions cut 5 bases from V and 5 bases from J, with 15 bases between. The CDR3 has 14 amino acids. CDR3 amino acids: CASSPRAPGETQYF. In nucleotides, the CDR3 is TGTGCCAGCAGTCCCCGGGCCCCCGGGGAGACCCAGTACTTC.

This clonotype showed up just a few times. The chain links TRBV20-1 to TRBJ1-4, with D maybe TRBD1 (5 bases). The ends were cut back, 5 bases at V and 7 bases at J, with 17 bases in the middle. The germline CDR1 and CDR2 sequences are DFQATT and SNEGSKA (reference sequence). CDR3 length: 14 residues. This CDR3 reads CSASRVTGTEKLFF. CDR3 nucleotides: TGCAGTGCTTCCAGGGTCACGGGGACTGAAAAACTGTTTTTT.

This clonotype was seen only a few times. CDR3 DNA sequence: TGTGCCAGCAGCTTAATCTCCAGGGGGAACACTGAAGCTTTCTTT. Its protein is CASSLISRGNTEAFF. The chain couples TRBV7-2 to TRBJ1-1, with a possible D match to TRBD1 (6 bases). Looked up from germline, CDR1 is SGHTA and CDR2 is FQGNSA. This CDR3 region has 15 residues. V lost 2 bases, J lost 1 base, and 11 bases lay in between.

The chain combines TRBV7-2 with TRBJ1-5, with D tentatively TRBD1 (6 bases). Germline lookup yields CDR1 SGHTA and CDR2 FQGNSA. V was shortened by 1 base and J by 6 bases, with 25 bases between the two germline ends. The CDR3 loop spans 19 amino acids. CDR3 nucleotide sequence: TGTGCCAGCAGCTTAGGTCTAATATCGCACAGGGTCGGCGGTCAGCCCCAGCATTTT. Its translation is CASSLGLISHRVGGQPQHF.

This clonotype was counted a few times. DNA for the CDR3: TGTGCCAGCAGGACCGGACTAGCGGGAGGGCTCGCCTACAATGAGCAGTTCTTC. Amino acids: CASRTGLAGGLAYNEQFF. The chain carries TRBV6-2 or TRBV6-3 and TRBJ2-1; 15 nucleotides agree with TRBD2. Germline assignment: CDR1 MNHEY and CDR2 SVGEGT. The CDR3 is made up of 18 amino acids. The junction had 8 bases not matched to a gene; V was cut back by 6 bases and J by 2 bases.

This clonotype turned up a few times. The V and J genes are TRBV27 and TRBJ1-5; TRBD1 matches at 8 bases. The CDR3 has 15 residues. Germline CDR1 is MNHEY and CDR2 is SMNVEV (reference sequence). Losses at the gene ends were 5 bases for V and 2 bases for J; bases not matched to a gene: 5. CDR3 sequence: CASSDRGVGNQPQHF. The CDR3 bases are TGTGCCAGCAGTGACAGGGGAGTGGGCAATCAGCCCCAGCATTTT.

This clonotype showed up just a few times. The CDR3 reads CSVERLAASTDTQYF. The CDR3 DNA follows: TGCAGCGTTGAACGTCTAGCGGCTAGCACAGATACGCAGTATTTT. The chain joins TRBV29-1 to TRBJ2-3; the match to TRBD2 covers 7 bases. The CDR3 loop spans 15 amino acids. Germline trimming cut 2 bases from V and 0 bases from J; bases unmatched to any gene: 5. CDR1 and CDR2 from the germline V gene are SQVTM and ANQGSEA.

The rearrangement uses TRBV5-1 and TRBJ2-5; possible D gene TRBD1, 6 bases. The CDR3 runs 15 residues. V shed 1 base and J shed 3 bases, with 13 bases lying between them. Looked up from germline, CDR1 is SGHRS and CDR2 is YFSETQ. The CDR3 spells CASSLLGTSEETQYF. In DNA form, the CDR3 reads TGCGCCAGCAGCTTGTTGGGGACAAGTGAAGAGACCCAGTACTTC.